The 31 T cell receptor beta chains presented below share a single source sample, sequenced in a study of molecular identifiers for immune sequencing clone quantification (dated by TCRdb to the late 2010s). The receptor library was made with PCR. The sequencer listed for this sample is Illumina HiSeq 4000. TCRdb reprocessing: public reads trimmed at Q25 with fastp, clones called with MiXCR, in-frame beta chains kept. Duplicate CDR3 protein sequences are folded into a single record with the most common DNA and genes. The sample data list more than 300,000 distinct CDR3 sequences, and about 20% of these were observed just once. About 0.79% of the sample goes to the ten largest clones. Sample: naive CD8+ T cells from blood, with Jurkat cell RNA spiked in. The cell subset or site label corresponds to: FACS-sorted CD8+CD4-CCR7+CD45RA+ naive T cells. These receptors were obtained from a human donor in good health. Some libraries in this study had Jurkat cell RNA spiked in.

The chain links TRBV11-2 to TRBJ2-1; perhaps TRBD2 as D (6 bases). The CDR3 spans 10 residues. V was cut by 8 bases and J by 15 bases, with 14 bases left in between. CDR1 is SGHAT, CDR2 FQNNGV, per germline. The CDR3 nucleotides are TGTGCCAGCGCGGGGCCCATTTGGTTCTTC. It codes for CASAGPIWFF.

This clonotype was counted many times. CDR3 sequence: CSVKVGGTEAFF. In DNA, the CDR3 is TGCAGCGTTAAGGTGGGCGGAACTGAAGCTTTCTTT. This chain uses TRBV29-1 with TRBJ1-1; D is uncertain. The CDR3 spans 12 residues. Germline lookup yields CDR1 SQVTM and CDR2 ANQGSEA. V gave up 5 bases and J gave up 5 bases, with 12 bases separating them.

This clonotype was counted only a few times. The chain's CDR3 is CSAAFLGNEQFF. CDR3 DNA: TGCAGCGCAGCATTTTTAGGGAATGAGCAGTTCTTC. This sequence joins TRBV29-1 and TRBJ2-1; D unresolved. Looked up from germline, CDR1 is SQVTM and CDR2 is ANQGSEA. The CDR3 has 12 residues. V was cut by 7 bases and J by 7 bases, with 14 bases left in between.

This clonotype occurred many times. The chain has TRBV7-6 and TRBJ2-3, with D hard to call. This CDR3 has 18 amino acids. The V and J ends lost 1 base and 2 bases respectively, with 19 bases between them. The germline CDR1 and CDR2 sequences are SGHVS and FNYEAQ. In nucleotides, the CDR3 is TGTGCCAGCAGCTTAGAAGTCAGTGTTGGTGGTTTCACAGATACGCAGTATTTT. This translates into CASSLEVSVGGFTDTQYF.

To note about this clonotype: Germline is not matched at one junction end, which may reflect a read error. This chain uses TRBV4-3 with TRBJ1-1; a possible D gene is TRBD1 (5 bases). The CDR3 is made up of 13 amino acids. Germline V gene lookup returns CDR1 LGHNA and CDR2 YSLEER. CDR3 loop: CAGSHGVGTEAFF. CDR3 DNA sequence: TGCGCCGGCAGCCACGGGGTTGGGACTGAAGCTTTCTTC.

This clonotype was found once. A read error may explain this, as a much larger clone is one base away. The gene calls are TRBV5-3 and TRBJ2-1; possible D gene TRBD1, 6 bases. TRBV5-3 counts as an open reading frame of uncertain function. V dropped 10 bases and J dropped 8 bases, with 16 bases sitting between them. The CDR3 contains 12 residues. The CDR3 loop is CAGSLSGDEQFF. The CDR3 DNA reads TGTGCCGGCAGCTTGTCAGGGGATGAGCAGTTCTTC.

This clonotype was seen ten or more times. This chain connects TRBV6-5 to TRBJ2-3; 12 positions agree with TRBD2. Germline V gene sequence: CDR1 MNHEY, CDR2 SVGAGI. V shed 4 bases and J 4 bases; nucleotides not matched to a gene: 6. The CDR3 contains 16 residues. The CDR3 DNA reads TGTGCCAGCAGTTCCCAACTAGCGGGGGGTCCAGATACGCAGTATTTT. As protein: CASSSQLAGGPDTQYF.

This clonotype has ten or more counts. The V call is TRBV6-6, the J call TRBJ2-7; 7 positions match TRBD1. The CDR3 covers 16 residues. Germline trimming cut 4 bases from V and 0 bases from J; bases unmatched to any gene: 9. Germline CDR1 is MNHNY and CDR2 is SVGAGI (reference sequence). CDR3 DNA sequence: TGTGCCAGCAGTTCGGTGATCCGGGACAGCTCCTACGAGCAGTACTTC. Translation: CASSSVIRDSSYEQYF.

This clonotype was counted at least ten times. The chain recombines TRBV11-2 with TRBJ2-7, with 8 bases matching TRBD2. Trimming took 2 bases from V and 7 from J; bases not matched to a gene: 13. Germline V CDR1 and CDR2: SGHAT, FQNNGV. The CDR3 spans 16 residues. CDR3 residues: CASSLSSGLDPWEQYF. Written as DNA, the CDR3 is TGTGCCAGCAGCTTATCCTCGGGACTAGATCCCTGGGAGCAGTACTTC.

In its sample, this clonotype was seen a few times. The CDR3, as DNA: TGTGCCAGCAGCTGGCGGCTAGCGGGCTCCAGCACCGGGGAGCTGTTTTTT. Amino acids: CASSWRLAGSSTGELFF. The rearrangement uses TRBV9 and TRBJ2-2, with 8 bases aligning to TRBD2. Germline CDR1 SGDLS, CDR2 YYNGEE. The CDR3 extends over 17 amino acids. Trimming at V came to 4 bases and at J to 4 bases, leaving 12 bases not matched to a gene.

This clonotype was detected ten times or more. This chain connects TRBV2 to TRBJ2-1; TRBD1 or TRBD2 may be the D gene (5 bases each). The CDR3 is 17 amino acids. V lost 6 bases and J lost 0, with 18 bases in between. Looked up from germline, CDR1 is SNHLY and CDR2 is FYNNEI. The CDR3 nucleotides are TGTGCCAGCAGCGGGACCCATATGGGAAGCTCCTACAATGAGCAGTTCTTC. Protein: CASSGTHMGSSYNEQFF.

Worth noting for this clonotype: A much larger clone differs from this one at a single base, so this may be a read error. This CDR3 is missing its conserved last phenylalanine or tryptophan, likely due to a read error. The limits of the CDR3 on the DNA are not certain, so only TCRdb's listed CDR3 is given. This chain connects TRBV21-1 to TRBJ2-5; no DNA check was done on the table's D call, TRBD1. TRBV21-1 is marked as a pseudogene. The CDR3 extends over 15 residues, inclusive of both ends. The CDR3 loop reads CASSKAGAPKETQYS.

This clonotype was recorded many times. This chain uses TRBV29-1 with TRBJ2-3, with a possible D match to TRBD1 (5 bases). There are 14 residues in the CDR3. V gave up 2 bases and J gave up 0 bases, with 9 bases separating them. Germline lookup yields CDR1 SQVTM and CDR2 ANQGSEA. CDR3 residues: CSVEWGFSTDTQYF. In DNA form, the CDR3 reads TGCAGCGTTGAATGGGGCTTCAGCACAGATACGCAGTATTTT.

Ten or more counts support this clonotype. The chain joins TRBV19 to TRBJ1-5; TRBD1 matches 8 bases. The germline gives CDR1 LNHDA, CDR2 SQIVND (reference sequence). V lost 7 bases, J lost 4 bases, and 9 bases stayed unmatched. This CDR3 region has 15 residues. CDR3 DNA sequence: TGTGCCAGTACCCCAGGGACAGGCCCAAATCAGCCCCAGCATTTT. The encoded protein is CASTPGTGPNQPQHF.

CDR3 DNA sequence: TGTGCCAGCAGCCCCATCGGGTGGGGCGGGGTCCAAGAGACCCAGTACTTC. Amino acid sequence: CASSPIGWGGVQETQYF. The chain uses TRBV7-8 and TRBJ2-5; D possibly corresponds to TRBD2 (6 bases). The CDR3 spans 17 residues. Trimming pared 5 bases from V and 1 base from J, leaving 20 bases between. Germline lookup yields CDR1 SGHVS and CDR2 FQNEAQ.

This clonotype was recorded at least ten times. The chain recombines TRBV12-3 or TRBV12-4 with TRBJ2-3; 7 nucleotides match TRBD1. The CDR3 sequence is 18 residues long. V shed 4 bases, J shed 2 bases, and the junction held 15 bases outside the gene matches. CDR3 region: CASSSHPGQNPSTDTQYF. In DNA, the CDR3 is TGTGCCAGCAGTTCCCACCCGGGACAGAATCCCTCCACAGATACGCAGTATTTT.

This clonotype was detected ten times or more. The junction departs from the called germline gene at one end, perhaps through a read error. The V call is TRBV4-2, the J call TRBJ2-3; 7 positions match TRBD2. Germline lookup yields CDR1 LGHNA and CDR2 YNFKEQ. The CDR3 has 16 residues. CDR3 in amino acids: CASSQDFTSGTDTQYF. In DNA form, the CDR3 reads TGCGCCAGCAGCCAAGATTTTACTAGCGGCACAGATACGCAGTATTTT.

This clonotype occurred a few times. The V and J genes are TRBV4-3 and TRBJ2-7; 7 positions match TRBD2. CDR3 length: 15 amino acids. With 0 bases clipped from V and 2 bases from J, the junction kept 4 bases outside the gene matches. Germline-derived CDR1 and CDR2 are LGHNA and YSLEER. The chain's CDR3 is CASSQDYGTTYEQYF. As DNA, the CDR3 is TGCGCCAGCAGCCAAGATTACGGGACTACCTACGAGCAGTACTTC.

This clonotype has a count of ten or more. The chain uses TRBV28 and TRBJ2-7; TRBD1 is a possible D gene (6 bases). Deletions cut 9 bases from V and 0 bases from J, with 15 bases between. Germline CDR1 MDHEN, CDR2 SYDVKM. The CDR3 runs to 14 residues. The CDR3 reads CASQVQGSSYEQYF. The DNA of the CDR3 is TGTGCCAGTCAGGTCCAGGGGAGCTCCTACGAGCAGTACTTC.

This clonotype was seen many times. The CDR3 protein is CASSLGAHYEQYF. The CDR3 nucleotides are TGTGCCAGCAGTTTAGGGGCCCACTACGAGCAGTACTTC. This chain links TRBV27 with TRBJ2-7, with D perhaps matching TRBD1 (5 bases). CDR1 is MNHEY and CDR2 is SMNVEV in the germline V gene (reference sequence). Deletions cut 2 bases from V and 3 bases from J, with 8 bases between. This CDR3 is 13 amino acids long.

This clonotype was counted ten times or more. The rearrangement links TRBV6-6 to TRBJ2-4; TRBD1 matches at 8 bases. CDR1 and CDR2 from the germline V gene are MNHNY and SVGAGI (reference sequence). The CDR3 is made up of 12 amino acids. The V gene end was trimmed by 2 bases and the J gene end by 15 bases; junction bases not matched to a gene: 6. The CDR3, as DNA: TGTGCCAGCAGTTACGTGGACAGGGAGTCGTACTTC. This translates into CASSYVDRESYF.

A note on this clonotype: A much larger clone lies a single base off, so this may be a read error. The chain uses TRBV6-5 and TRBJ2-2; no definite D call. Looked up from germline, CDR1 is MNHEY and CDR2 is SVGAGI. The CDR3 is made up of 16 amino acids. The CDR3 DNA reads as TGTGCCAACAGTTACTCGTTGTACGGCAATACCGGGGAGCTGTTTTTT. Translating gives CANSYSLYGNTGELFF.

In this sample, this clonotype turned up many times. The chain couples TRBV7-9 to TRBJ2-3; D is perhaps TRBD2 (5 bases). CDR3 length: 15 amino acids. Per the germline V gene, CDR1 is SEHNR and CDR2 is FQNEAQ (reference sequence). V lost 1 base and J 2 bases, leaving 10 bases between the germline ends. CDR3 region: CASSLGTFDTDTQYF. For the CDR3, the DNA is TGTGCCAGCAGCTTAGGGACTTTCGACACAGATACGCAGTATTTT.

This clonotype has ten or more counts. The chain recombines TRBV14 with TRBJ2-7; D call uncertain. The CDR3 length is 16 residues. Germline V gene sequence: CDR1 SGHDN, CDR2 FVKESK. V lost 0 bases to trimming and J lost 5 bases, with 17 bases between them. The DNA for the CDR3 is TGTGCCAGCAGCCAAGATTCGGCAGGCTACAGCGACGAGCAGTACTTC. It encodes CASSQDSAGYSDEQYF.

Many counts were recorded for this clonotype. The chain recombines TRBV28 with TRBJ1-1; TRBD1 is a possible D gene (6 bases). Germline V gene data show CDR1 as MDHEN and CDR2 as SYDVKM. This CDR3 has 12 amino acids. The V end lost 5 bases, the J end lost 10 bases, and 14 bases lay between the germline ends. CDR3 loop: CASSDAGHRAFF. As DNA, the CDR3 is TGTGCCAGCAGTGACGCGGGACACAGAGCTTTCTTT.

This clonotype was seen repeatedly, ten times or more. This chain connects TRBV12-3 or TRBV12-4 to TRBJ2-5; 7 positions match TRBD1. The V gene end was trimmed by 3 bases and the J gene end by 2 bases; junction bases not matched to a gene: 9. This CDR3 is 16 amino acids long. The CDR3 region has the DNA TGTGCCAGCAGTTTCCCAGGGGGAGCTCGTCAAGAGACCCAGTACTTC. As protein: CASSFPGGARQETQYF.

This clonotype occurred many times. The J gene is TRBJ1-1, the V gene TRBV7-2; D possibly corresponds to TRBD1 (5 bases). This CDR3 has 16 residues. Germline CDR1 is SGHTA and CDR2 is FQGNSA. V lost 5 bases to trimming and J lost 1 base, with 17 bases between them. CDR3 amino acids: CASSLPWAGPNTEAFF. CDR3 nucleotides: TGTGCCAGCAGCCTCCCCTGGGCAGGGCCGAACACTGAAGCTTTCTTT.

This clonotype was picked up many times. The genes are TRBV11-2 and TRBJ2-5, with D perhaps given as TRBD1 or TRBD2 (6 bases each). The CDR3 sequence is 14 residues long. From germline, CDR1 is SGHAT and CDR2 FQNNGV. The germline V and J ends were trimmed by 1 base and 5 bases, with 11 bases remaining between them. CDR3: CASSLVGGGETQYF. CDR3 in DNA: TGTGCCAGCAGCTTAGTAGGGGGAGGCGAGACCCAGTACTTC.

Only one count was recorded for this clonotype. The CDR3 sequence: CASSPQGNSGNTIYF. The CDR3 nucleotides are TGTGCCAGCTCACCACAGGGTAACTCTGGAAACACCATATATTTT. This chain joins TRBV18 and TRBJ1-3; D gene uncertain. The CDR3 totals 15 residues. V lost 1 base, J lost 0 bases, and 7 bases lay in between. Germline loops: CDR1 KGHSH, CDR2 LQKENI. Full variable domain (missing parts from reference TRBV18 and TRBJ1-3): NAGVMQNPRHLVRRRGQEARLRCSPMKGHSHVYWYRQLPEEGLKFMVYLQKENIIDESGMPKERFSAEFPKEGPSILRIQQVVRGDSAAYFCASSPQGNSGNTIYFGEGSWLTVV.

In this sample, this clonotype turned up many times. The chain has TRBV27 and TRBJ1-5, with 7 bases that match TRBD1. V was pared by 6 bases and J by 5 bases, with 7 bases of the junction left unmatched. Germline lookup yields CDR1 MNHEY and CDR2 SMNVEV (reference sequence). This CDR3 has 14 residues. This CDR3 reads CASSKGTADQPQHF. CDR3 DNA: TGTGCCAGCAGCAAAGGGACAGCCGATCAGCCCCAGCATTTT.

The gene calls are TRBV29-1 and TRBJ1-1; unclear D gene. Germline V CDR1 and CDR2: SQVTM, ANQGSEA. This CDR3 comprises 15 residues. V dropped 2 bases and J dropped 2 bases, with 15 bases sitting between them. The chain's CDR3 is CSVEPPLFSNTEAFF. DNA of the CDR3: TGCAGCGTTGAACCCCCTCTCTTTTCCAACACTGAAGCTTTCTTT. The full variable domain, with the rest looked up from reference TRBV29-1 and TRBJ1-1, is SAVISQKPSRDICQRGTSLTIQCQVDSQVTMMFWYRQQPGQSLTLIATANQGSEATYESGFVIDKFPISRPNLTFSTLTVSNMSPEDSSIYLCSVEPPLFSNTEAFFGQGTRLTVV.